The present T cell receptor beta chain was sequenced within a study of blood T cell repertoires in COVID-19. Researchers sorted participants into cohorts using their self-reported clinical history. Assay: immunoSEQ multiplex PCR; the TCRdb copy retains only in-frame clones and omits some. Of about 170,000 clones listed, about 89% are singletons. Trimming removed 4 bases from V and 1 base from J, with 8 bases in between. CDR3 size: 13 residues. The chain carries TRBV23-1 and TRBJ2-7; weak D call: TRBD2 (5 bases). TRBV23-1 is an ORF, and what it does is uncertain. The source of this sequence is a woman aged 18 to 35 who had recovered from COVID-19. The source material was PBMCs or T cells enriched from blood (not recorded which). Here the CDR3 DNA reads TGCGCCAGCAGTCGCGGGCTTTCCTACGAGCAGTACTTC. Encoded protein: CASSRGLSYEQYF.